This T cell receptor (beta chain) originates from a study of T cells in women clearing cervical HPV infection (dated by TCRdb to the late 2010s). Some background on the complete study: The cases were 20 to 25 women with histologically confirmed HPV16-related CIN3 or worse, and 2 of those women had invasive cancers. The controls were 25 or so women whose single incident HPV16 infection cleared within 12 months with no development of precancer or cancer. Case blood was taken at the visit when the lesion was first identified, whereas control blood was taken when infection was no longer detected. For cases, the median interval between lesion detection and blood sampling was about 140 days, with an interquartile range of roughly 80 to 230 days. Since only a few of the women had HLA typing available, the possibility that HLA type was acting as a confounder could not be ruled out. An exploratory proof-of-principle case-control study, nested within the Guanacaste HPV Natural History Study in Costa Rica, was conducted to compare TCR repertoires across cervical HPV16 outcomes. Cases and controls were matched on age within five years and on year of sample collection. Cases had a median age of roughly 35 years compared with approximately 41 for controls, and baseline characteristics showed no significant differences between the groups. In the parent cohort, about 10,000 women aged 18 or older were enrolled in Guanacaste, Costa Rica, during about 1993 to 1994 and then followed for seven years. Quality controls consisted of five blinded duplicates per group, for a total of around 60 samples made up of approximately 50 participants and about ten replicates. General findings and caveats noted by the study authors: T-cell numbers per sample were unknown, so richness differences could reflect varying T-cell content rather than repertoire biology. The cross-sectional design could not show whether the associations came before the infection or were a result of it, and neither effector/memory subsets nor HPV-specific T cells were isolated. Lower TRBV6-7 relative abundance was observed in cases than in controls (around 0.1% versus 0.15%; Bonferroni P = 0.0008). TCR repertoire richness was significantly higher in CIN3+ cases than in controls across sequencing depths, while evenness did not differ. Cases were distinguished from controls with an estimated AUC of approximately 0.83 by random forest classifiers combining richness and V gene abundances.

The CDR3, cysteine through phenylalanine, is 14 amino acids long. Of the CDR3's DNA, 33 bases were read; they are in frame from base 1. After removal of 5 bases from V and 0 bases from J, the junction retains 3 bases not matched to a gene. CDR1 and CDR2, per the germline V gene (reference sequence), are SEHNR and FQNEAQ. Every participant had a single incident cervical HPV16 infection, and women with prevalent HPV16 infections were excluded. Cervical HPV DNA was detected by MY09/MY11 PCR, and genotyping was performed by dot-blot hybridization. Approximately 15 mL of heparinized blood were centrifuged, and the buffy coat was split into aliquots, frozen at -30 degrees C, and then kept at -80 degrees C. QIAGEN kits were used to extract genomic DNA from buffy coat specimens. Points on this clone: Which antigen it targets is not known. Read data end 3 residues before the CDR3 end; the end is taken from the germline J gene.

TCR beta CDR3 regions were amplified by multiplex PCR from an average of 1200 ng genomic DNA per sample using the immunoSEQ assay. The assay corrected primer bias using a complete synthetic TCR repertoire to establish an amplification baseline. The amplicons were sequenced using the Illumina platform. On the study's bioinformatics: Error correction of the sequences involved clustering with frequency ratios plus a modified nearest-neighbor algorithm, after which the sequences were analyzed in the immunoSEQ Analyzer using IMGT gene definitions. TCR richness and evenness were averaged over 20 rarefaction repeats at each rarefaction depth, excluding samples with fewer sequences than the depth. Relative abundances of V, D and J genes were compared between groups using Wilcoxon rank sum tests, with FDR correction applied. In the blinded duplicates, the intraclass correlation was roughly 96% for TCR richness and averaged about 79% across 65 to 75 gene segments. TCRdb took over this immuneACCESS table, retaining in-frame rearrangements with V and J assigned. Such tables are incomplete; in checked studies, under half of the missing clones stem from an unresolved V gene, and the remainder is unexplained. That table gives V, J and clone size, and the DNA gave D and trimming. This sample's table has entries for around 30,000 clones. The leading ten clones occupy 3% to 4% of the sample.

Sequenced material: blood buffy coat. The origin of this receptor is a woman aged 18 to 75 with a cervical HPV16 infection that either progressed to CIN3+ or cleared (not recorded which). Rearrangement joined TRBV7-9 to TRBJ1-1; TRBD1 aligns with 7 central bases. Incomplete CDR3 DNA: TGTGCCAGCAGCCCAGACAGGGTGAACACTGAA. This gives the protein CASSPDRVNTE. The whole CDR3 sequence reads CASSPDRVNTEAFF. When the CDR3 is completed using the reference TRBV7-9 and TRBJ1-1 genes on either side, the full variable domain is DTGVSQNPRHKITKRGQNVTFRCDPISEHNRLYWYRQTLGQGPEFLTYFQNEAQLEKSRLLSDRFSAERPKGSFSTLEIQRTEQGDSAMYLCASSPDRVNTEAFFGQGTRLTVV.